This is a list of T cell receptor beta chains from one sample in a study of blood T cell repertoires in COVID-19. TCRdb's copy holds only in-frame clones and misses some; the assay was immunoSEQ multiplex PCR. This table has 85,000 to 95,000 clones, approximately 87% appearing once. The sample consisted of peripheral blood. These receptors were collected from a human donor with acute or convalescent COVID-19. The donor label of this sample is uncertain. Each CDR3 is given without its conserved first and last residue. D genes are given only for firm matches.

len: 14
v_gene: TRBV5-1
d_gene: TRBD1
CDR3aa: ASSLTAGTGGEKLF

len: 15
v_gene: TRBV11-3
d_gene: NA
CDR3aa: ASSLGATNPYNSPLH

len: 12
v_gene: TRBV1
d_gene: NA
CDR3aa: TSSQFTGNTEAF

len: 13
v_gene: TRBV7-9
d_gene: TRBD1
CDR3aa: ASSFQTGGKETQY

len: 12
v_gene: TRBV19
d_gene: NA
CDR3aa: ASSIWRENTEAF

len: 13
v_gene: TRBV9
d_gene: NA
CDR3aa: ASSVAWGSSYEQY

len: 12
v_gene: TRBV30
d_gene: TRBD1
CDR3aa: AWSRDSINSPLH

len: 9
v_gene: TRBV19
d_gene: NA
CDR3aa: AGRTNEKLF

len: 14
v_gene: TRBV3-1/TRBV3-2
d_gene: TRBD1
CDR3aa: ASSRGQGSTNEKLF

len: 13
v_gene: TRBV5-1
d_gene: NA
CDR3aa: ASSFLFLTNEKLF

len: 14
v_gene: TRBV5-4
d_gene: NA
CDR3aa: ASSLGSQVGPYEQY

len: 10
v_gene: TRBV5-6
d_gene: NA
CDR3aa: ASSFRNQPQH

len: 10
v_gene: TRBV5-6
d_gene: TRBD1
CDR3aa: ASSLIDRAAF

len: 14
v_gene: TRBV11-2
d_gene: NA
CDR3aa: ASTHSQGLNTGELF

len: 16
v_gene: TRBV7-2
d_gene: TRBD2
CDR3aa: ASSTGLAGGPRWETQY

len: 13
v_gene: TRBV18
d_gene: TRBD1
CDR3aa: ASSPGTGATYEQY

len: 12
v_gene: TRBV5-4
d_gene: TRBD1
CDR3aa: ASSLGQGREKLF

len: 13
v_gene: TRBV30
d_gene: TRBD1
CDR3aa: AWNRQGPTNEKLF

len: 13
v_gene: TRBV9
d_gene: NA
CDR3aa: ASSVEQGYSYEQY

len: 15
v_gene: TRBV6-1
d_gene: NA
CDR3aa: ASSEAGRRGPSYEQY

len: 14
v_gene: TRBV6-5
d_gene: TRBD1
CDR3aa: ASSYRGQGLGKTQY

len: 14
v_gene: TRBV6-2/TRBV6-3
d_gene: TRBD1
CDR3aa: ASSPSGTGARTEAF

len: 13
v_gene: TRBV27
d_gene: TRBD1
CDR3aa: ASSFHGQGKNEQF

len: 14
v_gene: TRBV5-1
d_gene: NA
CDR3aa: ASSLAGLTNRDGYT

len: 15
v_gene: TRBV7-3
d_gene: TRBD1
CDR3aa: ASSLNPGTGFAGELF

len: 11
v_gene: TRBV28
d_gene: TRBD1
CDR3aa: ASREQGVGGYT

len: 12
v_gene: TRBV6-6
d_gene: NA
CDR3aa: ASRAWGSDTEAF

len: 13
v_gene: TRBV6-5
d_gene: TRBD2
CDR3aa: ASRRGTSSYNEQF

len: 11
v_gene: TRBV28
d_gene: NA
CDR3aa: ASSSTEGTEAF

len: 8
v_gene: TRBV28
d_gene: NA
CDR3aa: ASSSYGYT

len: 12
v_gene: TRBV2
d_gene: NA
CDR3aa: ASSFQVPNYGYT

len: 12
v_gene: TRBV28
d_gene: NA
CDR3aa: ASRPGSSGNTIY

len: 13
v_gene: TRBV2
d_gene: NA
CDR3aa: ASSTRQSSYNEQF

len: 13
v_gene: TRBV5-4
d_gene: NA
CDR3aa: ASSFRPEGAGELF

len: 16
v_gene: TRBV5-1
d_gene: TRBD2
CDR3aa: ASSFEPSGGTLQETQY

len: 12
v_gene: TRBV4-3
d_gene: NA
CDR3aa: ASSSTDHNSPLH

len: 13
v_gene: TRBV25-1
d_gene: NA
CDR3aa: ASSSLYRGATEAF

len: 13
v_gene: TRBV28
d_gene: NA
CDR3aa: ASSSFWDTGLEQY

len: 10
v_gene: TRBV30
d_gene: NA
CDR3aa: AWSSQGYEQY

len: 14
v_gene: TRBV4-1
d_gene: TRBD1
CDR3aa: ASSQDGDRALEKLF

len: 13
v_gene: TRBV5-6
d_gene: TRBD1
CDR3aa: AGSTRTGTSTEAF

len: 12
v_gene: TRBV2
d_gene: TRBD1
CDR3aa: ASSVTGTGSGYT